This entry lists 30 T cell receptor beta chains sequenced from one sample in a study of cytomegalovirus exposure and HLA in healthy donors. Amplification used 60 Vbeta primers and 13 Jbeta primers. Only in-frame clones appear in the TCRdb table, and some are missing; sequencing was by immunoSEQ multiplex PCR. The sample holds about 60,000 clones; almost 75% are singletons and the top ten take 5% to 7%. Source material: PBMCs. The receptors were gathered from a man aged 50-59 years in good health and CMV-seronegative.

The chain joins TRBV19 to TRBJ1-2; TRBD1 agrees at 9 bases. The V segment lost 3 bases and the J segment 4 bases; nucleotides outside the gene matches: 9. This CDR3 contains 16 residues. CDR1 is LNHDA and CDR2 is SQIVND in the germline V gene (reference sequence). The CDR3 reads CASSIPSDRGSYGYTF. The CDR3 DNA follows: TGTGCCAGTAGTATTCCCTCGGACAGGGGATCCTATGGCTACACCTTC. Supplemented by reference TRBV19 and TRBJ1-2, the full variable domain reads DGGITQSPKYLFRKEGQNVTLSCEQNLNHDAMYWYRQDPGQGLRLIYYSQIVNDFQKGDIAEGYSVSREKKESFPLTVTSAQKNPTAFYLCASSIPSDRGSYGYTFGSGTRLTVV.

This CDR3 is CSVEDQTGFSYEQYF. CDR3 bases: TGCAGCGTTGAAGACCAGACAGGGTTCTCCTACGAGCAGTACTTC. The genes are TRBV29-1 and TRBJ2-7; 7 bases are shared with TRBD1. Germline V gene sequence: CDR1 SQVTM, CDR2 ANQGSEA. The V segment lost 0 bases and the J segment 0 bases; nucleotides outside the gene matches: 5. The CDR3 has 15 amino acids.

Comments on this clone: The junction does not match germline at one end; this may be a read error. V is TRBV7-9 and J is TRBJ1-2; D is undetermined. This CDR3 contains 17 residues. Germline loops: CDR1 SEHNR, CDR2 FQNEAQ (reference sequence). CDR3 residues: CSSSLGRRGVFYYGYTF. CDR3 coding DNA: TGTTCCAGCAGCTTAGGGAGGCGAGGAGTTTTTTATTATGGCTACACCTTC.

CDR3 nucleotide sequence: TGTGCCAGCAGTTACGGGACTAGCGGGGTGGGGACCCAGTACTTC. This encodes CASSYGTSGVGTQYF. This rearrangement joins TRBV6-5 to TRBJ2-5, with 13 bases aligning to TRBD2. This CDR3 region has 15 residues. Unmatched junction bases numbered 4, after V lost 2 bases and J lost 7 bases. The germline V gene encodes CDR1 MNHEY and CDR2 SVGAGI.

The chain recombines TRBV6-6 with TRBJ2-7; possibly TRBD2 for D (5 bases). In germline, CDR1 is MNHNY, CDR2 SVGAGI (reference sequence). Trimming shortened V by 4 bases and J by 4 bases, and 14 bases separated the two germline ends. There are 14 residues in the CDR3. The CDR3, as DNA: TGTGCCAGCAGTTTACCGCAGACTAAATACGAGCAGTACTTC. It translates to CASSLPQTKYEQYF.

The chain uses TRBV4-1 and TRBJ2-7, with D perhaps matching TRBD1 (6 bases). The CDR3 sequence is 15 residues long. Germline V CDR1 and CDR2: MGHRA, YSYEKL. The ends were cut back, 5 bases at V and 0 bases at J, with 14 bases in the middle. CDR3 amino acids: CASSFRQDTSYEQYF. The CDR3 coding sequence is TGCGCCAGCAGCTTCCGACAGGATACCTCCTACGAGCAGTACTTC.

This clone was seen a handful of times. The chain combines TRBV30 with TRBJ1-3, with D unclear. V gave up 4 bases and J gave up 8 bases, with 6 bases separating them. Germline CDR1 GTSNPN, CDR2 SVGIG (reference sequence). The CDR3 loop spans 10 amino acids. The CDR3 sequence is CAWTADTIYF. Written as DNA, the CDR3 is TGTGCCTGGACCGCGGACACCATATATTTT.

V gene TRBV5-6 combines with J gene TRBJ1-1; no definite D call. The CDR3 extends over 15 amino acids. V was cut by 2 bases and J by 4 bases, with 15 bases left in between. The germline CDR1 and CDR2 sequences are SGHDT and YYEEEE. The CDR3 reads CASSLILQAGTEAFF. CDR3 bases: TGTGCCAGCAGCTTAATTCTCCAGGCGGGCACTGAAGCTTTCTTT.

This chain joins TRBV7-9 and TRBJ2-3, with unresolved D. CDR1 SEHNR and CDR2 FQNEAQ come from the germline V gene (reference sequence). CDR3 length: 12 amino acids. The CDR3 nucleotides are TGTTCCACCTCTACGTCCACAGATACGCAGTATTTT. Protein sequence: CSTSTSTDTQYF.

V and J are TRBV11-1 and TRBJ1-2; D remains ambiguous. This CDR3 region has 14 residues. The V gene lost 4 bases and the J gene lost 0 bases, with 9 bases spanning the gap. CDR1 is SGHAT, CDR2 FQDESV, per germline (reference sequence). CDR3 loop: CASSYSNSNYGYTF. DNA of the CDR3: TGTGCCAGCAGCTACAGTAATTCTAACTATGGCTACACCTTC.

The chain couples TRBV7-8 to TRBJ2-6, with 11 bases that match TRBD1. CDR1 is SGHVS, CDR2 FQNEAQ, per germline. The CDR3 runs 17 residues. J lost 3 bases, V lost 1 base, and 2 bases had no gene match. The CDR3 reads CASSLGDRGSGANVLTF. In nucleotides, the CDR3 is TGTGCCAGCAGCTTAGGGGACAGGGGGAGTGGGGCCAACGTCCTGACTTTC. Looking up the rest from reference TRBV7-8 and TRBJ2-6 gives the full variable domain: GAGVSQSPRYKVAKRGQDVALRCDPISGHVSLFWYQQALGQGPEFLTYFQNEAQLDKSGLPSDRFFAERPEGSVSTLKIQRTQQEDSAVYLCASSLGDRGSGANVLTFGAGSRLTVL.

The chain links TRBV19 to TRBJ1-4; TRBD1 matches 8 bases. This CDR3 is built from 16 residues. In germline, CDR1 is LNHDA, CDR2 SQIVND (reference sequence). The junction had 9 bases not matched to a gene; V was cut back by 1 base and J by 8 bases. The CDR3 DNA reads TGTGCCAGTAGTATAGTACAGGGGGGTGTGGAAGAAAAACTGTTTTTT. It is translated as CASSIVQGGVEEKLFF.

V and J are TRBV27 and TRBJ1-6; weak D call: TRBD1 (5 bases). Per the germline V gene, CDR1 is MNHEY and CDR2 is SMNVEV (reference sequence). The V end was cut by 4 bases, the J end by 9 bases, with 13 bases between. This CDR3 spans 14 amino acids. CDR3 DNA sequence: TGTGCCAGCAGTTCGACAGCCCAGGGTTCACCCCTCCACTTT. As protein: CASSSTAQGSPLHF.

CDR3 in DNA: TGTGCCAGCAGCTTACCCCTCGGACTATCGGACACCGGGGAGCTGTTTTTT. It encodes CASSLPLGLSDTGELFF. The chain employs TRBV7-2 and TRBJ2-2, with D maybe TRBD2 (6 bases). Trimming took 2 bases from V and 3 from J, leaving 16 bases between them. Germline loops: CDR1 SGHTA, CDR2 FQGNSA. This CDR3 contains 17 residues.

The rearrangement uses TRBV7-8 and TRBJ1-6, with D possibly TRBD1 on 6 matching bases. Germline V gene sequence: CDR1 SGHVS, CDR2 FQNEAQ. CDR3 length equals 14 residues. V dropped 3 bases and J dropped 6 bases, with 9 bases sitting between them. This chain's CDR3 is CASSFSQGNSPLHF. In DNA form, the CDR3 reads TGTGCCAGCAGCTTCTCACAGGGTAATTCACCCCTCCACTTT.

CDR3: CASRSAAGVGDTQYF. The CDR3 coding sequence is TGTGCCAGTAGGTCGGCAGCGGGGGTCGGTGATACGCAGTATTTT. The rearrangement joins TRBV19 to TRBJ2-3, with 8 bases lining up with TRBD2. Losses at the gene ends were 6 bases for V and 6 bases for J; bases not matched to a gene: 11. The CDR3 covers 15 residues. The germline gives CDR1 LNHDA, CDR2 SQIVND (reference sequence). Drawing the rest from reference TRBV19 and TRBJ2-3, the complete variable domain is DGGITQSPKYLFRKEGQNVTLSCEQNLNHDAMYWYRQDPGQGLRLIYYSQIVNDFQKGDIAEGYSVSREKKESFPLTVTSAQKNPTAFYLCASRSAAGVGDTQYFGPGTRLTVL.

The V gene is TRBV5-6, the J gene TRBJ2-7, with 12 positions matching TRBD2. CDR1 and CDR2 (germline): SGHDT, YYEEEE. V was pared by 4 bases and J by 3 bases, with 5 bases of the junction left unmatched. The CDR3 extends over 15 amino acids. CDR3 loop: CASSTWTSGDYEQYF. CDR3 nucleotide sequence: TGTGCCAGCAGCACTTGGACTAGCGGGGACTACGAGCAGTACTTC.

This clone was picked up a small number of times. The chain links TRBV6-1 to TRBJ1-3, with a weak D call TRBD1 (6 bases). CDR1 and CDR2 from the germline V gene are MNHNS and SASEGT. The CDR3 has 14 amino acids. V was trimmed by 4 bases and J by 7 bases, leaving 14 bases between them. CDR3: CASSVDRLGNTIYF. The CDR3 DNA follows: TGTGCCAGCAGTGTCGACAGGTTGGGGAACACCATATATTTT.

As for this clone: Sequence at one end of the junction differs from germline and may be a read error. The gene calls are TRBV7-7 and TRBJ1-4; TRBD1 aligns across 8 bases. The germline V gene has CDR1 SSHAT and CDR2 FNYEAQ (reference sequence). The CDR3 has 15 amino acids. The CDR3 here is CASRKRDRPNEKLFF. CDR3 nucleotide sequence: TGTGCTAGCAGGAAGAGGGACAGGCCTAATGAAAAACTGTTTTTT.

The chain combines TRBV2 with TRBJ2-7; TRBD2 matches at 7 bases. V lost 6 bases and J lost 0; bases outside the gene matches: 5. This CDR3 comprises 14 residues. Germline V gene sequence: CDR1 SNHLY, CDR2 FYNNEI. The CDR3, as DNA: TGTGCCAGCAGGCGGGAGACAAGCTCCTACGAGCAGTACTTC. The encoded protein is CASRRETSSYEQYF. The complete variable domain, with remaining parts taken from reference TRBV2 and TRBJ2-7, reads EPEVTQTPSHQVTQMGQEVILRCVPISNHLYFYWYRQILGQKVEFLVSFYNNEISEKSEIFDDQFSVERPDGSNFTLKIRSTKLEDSAMYFCASRRETSSYEQYFGPGTRLTVT.

The CDR3 loop reads CASSLSGTANTGELFF. The CDR3 DNA reads as TGTGCCAGCAGTTTATCCGGGACAGCGAACACCGGGGAGCTGTTTTTT. The rearrangement uses TRBV27 and TRBJ2-2, with 7 bases lining up with TRBD1. Germline trimming cut 0 bases from V and 0 bases from J; bases unmatched to any gene: 1. CDR1 and CDR2 (germline): MNHEY, SMNVEV (reference sequence). This CDR3 comprises 16 residues.

The V and J genes are TRBV7-8 and TRBJ2-3; 16 positions match TRBD2. Looked up from germline, CDR1 is SGHVS and CDR2 is FQNEAQ. The CDR3 runs 20 residues. The junction had 12 bases not matched to a gene; V was cut back by 2 bases and J by 4 bases. CDR3 sequence reads: CASSLSPGTSGGASADTQYF. In DNA, the CDR3 is TGTGCCAGCAGCTTATCCCCCGGGACTAGCGGGGGGGCCTCAGCAGATACGCAGTATTTT.

The gene calls are TRBV6-5 and TRBJ2-7; TRBD2 matches 8 bases. V lost 4 bases, J lost 0 bases, and 8 bases stayed unmatched. CDR1 is MNHEY, CDR2 SVGAGI, per germline. CDR3 length: 16 amino acids. The CDR3 sequence: CASSWTKRGSSYEQYF. Here the CDR3 DNA reads TGTGCCAGCAGTTGGACTAAGCGGGGGAGCTCCTACGAGCAGTACTTC.

The chain has TRBV2 and TRBJ1-1, with no clear D. The germline V gene encodes CDR1 SNHLY and CDR2 FYNNEI. V was trimmed by 4 bases and J by 0 bases, leaving 6 bases between them. This CDR3 is 13 amino acids long. CDR3 residues: CASSAELNTEAFF. The CDR3 DNA follows: TGTGCCAGCAGTGCCGAGCTGAACACTGAAGCTTTCTTT.

The CDR3 sequence: CASLGREREKLFF. CDR3 nucleotide sequence: TGTGCCAGCCTAGGACGGGAACGGGAAAAACTGTTTTTT. V usage is TRBV27 and J usage is TRBJ1-4, with unresolved D. Germline V gene sequence: CDR1 MNHEY, CDR2 SMNVEV (reference sequence). The germline V and J ends were trimmed by 8 bases and 8 bases, with 15 bases remaining between them. This CDR3 is built from 13 residues.

V usage is TRBV7-3 and J usage is TRBJ2-2; 10 bases line up with TRBD2. V trimming: 5 bases; J trimming: 6 bases; junction bases outside the gene matches: 6. Germline CDR1 reads SGHTA; CDR2 reads FQGTGA. This CDR3 has 15 residues. CDR3 residues: CASSQLAGGPGELFF. The CDR3 nucleotides read TGTGCCAGCAGCCAATTAGCGGGGGGACCCGGGGAGCTGTTTTTT.

The V gene is TRBV5-1, the J gene TRBJ2-5; 8 positions agree with TRBD1. V lost 2 bases, J lost 2 bases, and 8 bases stayed unmatched. The CDR3 is 16 residues long. Germline lookup yields CDR1 SGHRS and CDR2 YFSETQ. CDR3 amino acids: CASSFAGTGPQETQYF. The CDR3, as DNA: TGCGCCAGCAGCTTCGCCGGGACAGGACCTCAAGAGACCCAGTACTTC.

The J gene is TRBJ2-5, the V gene TRBV6-1, with 10 nucleotides matching TRBD1. The CDR3 has 15 residues. Germline loops: CDR1 MNHNS, CDR2 SASEGT. With 6 bases clipped from V and 4 bases from J, the junction kept 8 bases outside the gene matches. The CDR3 DNA follows: TGTGCCAGCAGGCCGGACAGGGGGATGATAGAGACCCAGTACTTC. It specifies CASRPDRGMIETQYF.

This sequence joins TRBV5-6 and TRBJ1-1; TRBD1 matches at 9 bases. V shed 4 bases, J shed 0 bases, and the junction held 7 bases outside the gene matches. The CDR3 is 16 residues long. From germline, CDR1 is SGHDT and CDR2 YYEEEE. This CDR3 is CASSPGQGTMNTEAFF. The DNA of the CDR3 is TGTGCCAGCAGCCCCGGACAGGGGACCATGAACACTGAAGCTTTCTTT.

V usage is TRBV27 and J usage is TRBJ2-2; D ambiguous. V gave up 5 bases and J gave up 4 bases, with 2 bases separating them. This CDR3 comprises 11 residues. Germline CDR1 MNHEY, CDR2 SMNVEV (reference sequence). CDR3 loop: CASSLTGELFF. The DNA of the CDR3 is TGTGCCAGCAGTCTCACCGGGGAGCTGTTTTTT.